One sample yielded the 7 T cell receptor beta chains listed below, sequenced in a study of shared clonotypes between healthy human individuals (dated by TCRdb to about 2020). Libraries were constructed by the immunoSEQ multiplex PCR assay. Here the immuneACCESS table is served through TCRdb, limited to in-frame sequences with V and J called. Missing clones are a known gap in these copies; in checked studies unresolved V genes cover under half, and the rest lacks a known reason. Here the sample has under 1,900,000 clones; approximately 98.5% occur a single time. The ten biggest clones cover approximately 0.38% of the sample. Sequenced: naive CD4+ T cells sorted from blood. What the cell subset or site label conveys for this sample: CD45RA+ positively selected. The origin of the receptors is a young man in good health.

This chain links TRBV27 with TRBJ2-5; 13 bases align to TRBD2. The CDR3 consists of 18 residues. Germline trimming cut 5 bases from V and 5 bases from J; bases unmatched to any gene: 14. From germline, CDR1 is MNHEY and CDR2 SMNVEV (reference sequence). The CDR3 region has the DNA TGTGCCAGCAGTAAGAATCCGGGACTAGCGGGATCTTGGGAGACCCAGTACTTC. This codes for CASSKNPGLAGSWETQYF.

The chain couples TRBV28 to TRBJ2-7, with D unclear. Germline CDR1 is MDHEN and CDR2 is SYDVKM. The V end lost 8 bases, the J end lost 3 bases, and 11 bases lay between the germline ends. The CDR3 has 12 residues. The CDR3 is CASWTGFYEQYF. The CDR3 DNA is TGTGCCAGCTGGACGGGCTTCTACGAGCAGTACTTC.

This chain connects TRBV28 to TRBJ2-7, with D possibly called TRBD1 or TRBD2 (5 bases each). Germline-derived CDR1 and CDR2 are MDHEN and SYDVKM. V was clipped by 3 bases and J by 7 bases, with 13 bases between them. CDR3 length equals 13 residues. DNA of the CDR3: TGTGCCAGCAGTTTTTGGGCCTGGGGGGAGCAGTACTTC. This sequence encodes CASSFWAWGEQYF.

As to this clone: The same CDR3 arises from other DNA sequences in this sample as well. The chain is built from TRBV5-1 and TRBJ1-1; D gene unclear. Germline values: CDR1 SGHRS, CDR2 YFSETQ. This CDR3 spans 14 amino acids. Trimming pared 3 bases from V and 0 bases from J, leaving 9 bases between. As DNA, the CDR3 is TGCGCCAGCAGCTCTTCCGTATTGAACACTGAAGCTTTCTTT. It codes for CASSSSVLNTEAFF.

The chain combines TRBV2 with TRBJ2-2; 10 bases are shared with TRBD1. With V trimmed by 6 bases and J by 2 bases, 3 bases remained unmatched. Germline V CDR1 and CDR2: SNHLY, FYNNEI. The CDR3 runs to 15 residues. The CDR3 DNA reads TGTGCCAGCAGCTGGGACAGGGGCAACACCGGGGAGCTGTTTTTT. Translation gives CASSWDRGNTGELFF.

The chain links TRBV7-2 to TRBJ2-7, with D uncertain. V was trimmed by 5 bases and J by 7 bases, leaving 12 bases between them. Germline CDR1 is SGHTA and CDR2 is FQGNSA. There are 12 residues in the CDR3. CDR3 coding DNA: TGTGCCAGCAGCCTTATCTTGGGTGAGCAGTACTTC. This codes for CASSLILGEQYF.

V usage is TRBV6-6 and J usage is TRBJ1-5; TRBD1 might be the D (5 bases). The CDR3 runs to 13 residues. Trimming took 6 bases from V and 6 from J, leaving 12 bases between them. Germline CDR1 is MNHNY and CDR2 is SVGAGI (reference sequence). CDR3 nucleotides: TGTGCCAGCAGCCAGTCAGGGTCTCAGCCCCAGCATTTT. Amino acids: CASSQSGSQPQHF.